Listed below are T cell receptor beta chains from one sample, sequenced in a study of T cell repertoires in cytomegalovirus infection. These receptors lack a known antigen. TCRdb reprocessed the reads with MiXCR, giving one entry per CDR3 protein. The data contain under 850,000 distinct CDR3 sequences, around 32% of them seen just once; the ten biggest clones take up 18%. The input for sequencing was cultured PBMCs, taken from culture after CMV antigen stimulation. Receptors originate from a human donor in good health (CMV status not recorded). Some clones in this sample may be carry-over from other donors' samples. CDR3s include the opening cysteine and the closing phenylalanine or tryptophan. A D gene is named only where the DNA matches it firmly. Only some rows state a clone size, as once, few, many or a class for expanded clones.

>13|TRBJ1-4|-|many|TRBV7-2
CASSFKANEKLFF
TGTGCCAGCAGCTTCAAGGCTAATGAAAAACTGTTTTTT
>12|TRBJ1-2|-|-|TRBV6-6
CASSAHLYGYTF
TGTGCCAGCAGTGCCCACCTCTATGGCTACACCTTC
>17|TRBJ2-2|TRBD2|many|TRBV7-2
CASSLAVLGGSTGELFF
TGTGCCAGCAGCTTAGCCGTTTTGGGGGGGAGCACCGGGGAGCTGTTTTTT
>13|TRBJ1-1|-|-|TRBV12-3/TRBV12-4
CASSLQGLTEAFF
TGTGCCAGCAGTTTACAGGGTCTCACTGAAGCTTTCTTT
>14|TRBJ1-2|-|-|TRBV5-4
CASSLFAGSYGYTF
TGTGCCAGCAGCTTATTTGCCGGGTCCTATGGCTACACCTTC
>14|TRBJ2-7|TRBD1|few|TRBV4-1
CASSQFGQAGEQYF
TGCGCCAGCAGCCAGTTCGGACAGGCGGGCGAGCAGTACTTC
>12|TRBJ2-3|TRBD2|-|TRBV7-6
CALAGVTDTQYF
TGTGCCCTAGCGGGAGTAACAGATACGCAGTATTTT
>14|TRBJ2-1|-|-|TRBV9
CASSVARAYNEQFF
TGTGCCAGCAGCGTAGCTAGAGCTTACAATGAGCAGTTCTTC
>16|TRBJ2-2|-|-|TRBV4-1
CASSQEGLANTGELFF
TGCGCCAGCAGCCAAGAGGGTTTGGCGAACACCGGGGAGCTGTTTTTT
>14|TRBJ2-5|-|few|TRBV7-2
CASSLAPTEETQYF
TGTGCCAGCAGCTTAGCGCCCACAGAAGAGACCCAGTACTTC